The rows below give T cell receptor beta chains drawn from one sample of a study of shared clonotypes between healthy human individuals. Here immunoSEQ multiplex PCR was the method, and the copy in TCRdb shows in-frame clones only, minus some. This table has about 680,000 clones, around 92% appearing once. Specimen: naive CD8+ T cells sorted from blood. The receptors originated from a young man in good health. Both conserved end residues are part of each CDR3. The order of the fields is D gene, J gene, clone size, V gene, CDR3 DNA, CDR3 protein. The D gene is left open where the match is weak. Part of the rows lack a size; the others show once, few, many or a class for expanded clones.

D: .; J: TRBJ2-3; size: .; V: TRBV5-5; DNA: TGTGCCAGCAGCTTAAGCTTCGTGTGGGGAGACCCGGACACAGATACGCAGTATTTT; CDR3: CASSLSFVWGDPDTDTQYF
D: TRBD1; J: TRBJ1-2; size: .; V: TRBV6-1; DNA: TGTGCCAGCAGTGATCCACCGACAGGGACTAACTATGGCTACACCTTC; CDR3: CASSDPPTGTNYGYTF
D: .; J: TRBJ1-5; size: .; V: TRBV14; DNA: TGTGCCAGCAGCCAAGGGGCCGGGCCCCAGCATTTT; CDR3: CASSQGAGPQHF
D: TRBD2; J: TRBJ2-1; size: .; V: TRBV6-5; DNA: TGTGCCAGCAGTTACGGGGGAGGGAGCCATGAGCAGTTCTTC; CDR3: CASSYGGGSHEQFF
D: TRBD1; J: TRBJ2-2; size: .; V: TRBV7-9; DNA: TGTGCCAGCAGCCCCAGGTCATGGACAGGGGCCCCCCAGGACGGGGAGCTGTTTTTT; CDR3: CASSPRSWTGAPQDGELFF
D: .; J: TRBJ2-7; size: .; V: TRBV29-1; DNA: TGCAGCGTTGAAGAAGACAGCTACGAGCAGTACTTC; CDR3: CSVEEDSYEQYF
D: .; J: TRBJ1-1; size: once; V: TRBV7-9; DNA: TGTGCCAGCAGCTTAGCGGTAACAGGGCCGGTGAACACTGAAGCTTTCTTT; CDR3: CASSLAVTGPVNTEAFF
D: .; J: TRBJ2-5; size: .; V: TRBV5-6; DNA: TGTGCCAGCAGCCCTCGGGAGACCCAGTACTTC; CDR3: CASSPRETQYF
D: .; J: TRBJ2-3; size: few; V: TRBV27; DNA: TGTGCCAGCATTGGGCGGGGGCGGGGGCGCACAGATACGCAGTATTTT; CDR3: CASIGRGRGRTDTQYF
D: .; J: TRBJ2-7; size: once; V: TRBV11-1; DNA: TGTGCCAGCAGCTTGGGACTGGGGACCTACGAGCAGTACTTC; CDR3: CASSLGLGTYEQYF
D: .; J: TRBJ2-1; size: .; V: TRBV7-9; DNA: TGTGCCAGCAGCTTGTCTGATAACAATGAGCAGTTCTTC; CDR3: CASSLSDNNEQFF
D: TRBD2; J: TRBJ2-2; size: .; V: TRBV9; DNA: TGTGCCAGCAGCGCCAGACTAGCGCCCAAGTACGGGGAGCTGTTTTTT; CDR3: CASSARLAPKYGELFF
D: .; J: TRBJ2-1; size: .; V: TRBV9; DNA: TGTGCCAGCAGCTTAGCGTATTCGAGTAATGAGCAGTTCTTC; CDR3: CASSLAYSSNEQFF
D: .; J: TRBJ2-3; size: .; V: TRBV5-6; DNA: TGTGCCAGCAGCTCAGCCATAGTGGCAGATACGCAGTATTTT; CDR3: CASSSAIVADTQYF
D: .; J: TRBJ2-3; size: .; V: TRBV29-1; DNA: TGCAGTTGCCGACTAGCAGATACGCAGTATTTT; CDR3: CSCRLADTQYF
D: .; J: TRBJ2-7; size: .; V: TRBV12-5; DNA: TGTGCTAGTGGTTTGGTACTGGGGGTGAGGTTTTCCTACGAGCAGTACTTC; CDR3: CASGLVLGVRFSYEQYF
D: .; J: TRBJ2-7; size: .; V: TRBV4-3; DNA: TGCGCCAGCAGCCAAGATGTCCTAAGGCGCACGGGGGCTCGGGAGCAGTACTTC; CDR3: CASSQDVLRRTGAREQYF
D: .; J: TRBJ1-1; size: .; V: TRBV7-8; DNA: TGTGCCAGCAGCTTAGAGGCGGGGGACACTGAAGCTTTCTTT; CDR3: CASSLEAGDTEAFF
D: .; J: TRBJ2-1; size: once; V: TRBV30; DNA: TGTGCCCGGCTGGGAAACTCCTACAATGAGCAGTTCTTC; CDR3: CARLGNSYNEQFF
D: TRBD1; J: TRBJ1-2; size: .; V: TRBV11-2; DNA: TGTGCCAGCAGCTCAACGGCAGGGGGCGGCTACACCTTC; CDR3: CASSSTAGGGYTF
D: .; J: TRBJ2-2; size: once; V: TRBV2; DNA: TGTGCCAGCAGCCCCCACGTTTCTGGCAGGACCAACACCGGGGAGCTGTTTTTT; CDR3: CASSPHVSGRTNTGELFF
D: .; J: TRBJ1-4; size: .; V: TRBV9; DNA: TGTGCCAGCAGCGTAGGCGGGGCAACTAATGAAAAACTGTTTTTT; CDR3: CASSVGGATNEKLFF